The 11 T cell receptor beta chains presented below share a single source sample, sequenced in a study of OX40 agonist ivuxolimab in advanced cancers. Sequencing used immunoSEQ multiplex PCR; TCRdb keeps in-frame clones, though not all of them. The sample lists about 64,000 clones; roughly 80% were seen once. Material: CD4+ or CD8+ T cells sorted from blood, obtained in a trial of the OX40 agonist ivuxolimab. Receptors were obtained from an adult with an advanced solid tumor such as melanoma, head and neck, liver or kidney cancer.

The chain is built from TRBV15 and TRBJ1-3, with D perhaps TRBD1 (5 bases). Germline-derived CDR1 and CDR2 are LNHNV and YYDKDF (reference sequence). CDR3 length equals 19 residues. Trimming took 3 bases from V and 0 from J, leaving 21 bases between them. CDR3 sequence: CATSSPPGHGASSGNTIYF. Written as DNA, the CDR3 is TGTGCCACCAGCAGCCCCCCCGGACACGGAGCTAGCTCTGGAAACACCATATATTTT. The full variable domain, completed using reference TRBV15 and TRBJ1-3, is DAMVIQNPRYQVTQFGKPVTLSCSQTLNHNVMYWYQQKSSQAPKLLFHYYDKDFNNEADTPDNFQSRRPNTSFCFLDIRSPGLGDTAMYLCATSSPPGHGASSGNTIYFGEGSWLTVV.

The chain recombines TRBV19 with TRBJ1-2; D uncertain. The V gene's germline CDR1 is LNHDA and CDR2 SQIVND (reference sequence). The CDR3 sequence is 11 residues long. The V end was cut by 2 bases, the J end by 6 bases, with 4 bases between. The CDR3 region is CASSIRNGYTF. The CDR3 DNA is TGTGCCAGTAGTATACGAAATGGCTACACCTTC.

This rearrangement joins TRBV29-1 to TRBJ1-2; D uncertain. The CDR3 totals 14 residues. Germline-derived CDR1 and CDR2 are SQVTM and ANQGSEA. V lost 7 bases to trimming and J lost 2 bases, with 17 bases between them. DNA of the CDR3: TGCAGCGCTCAGCCACCGGACGGAAACTATGGCTACACCTTC. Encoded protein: CSAQPPDGNYGYTF. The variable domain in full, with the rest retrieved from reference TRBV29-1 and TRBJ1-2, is SAVISQKPSRDICQRGTSLTIQCQVDSQVTMMFWYRQQPGQSLTLIATANQGSEATYESGFVIDKFPISRPNLTFSTLTVSNMSPEDSSIYLCSAQPPDGNYGYTFGSGTRLTVV.

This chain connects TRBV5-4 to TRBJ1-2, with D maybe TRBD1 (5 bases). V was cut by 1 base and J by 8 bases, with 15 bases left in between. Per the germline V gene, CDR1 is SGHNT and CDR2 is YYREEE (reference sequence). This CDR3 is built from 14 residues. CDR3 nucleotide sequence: TGTGCCAGCAGCTTGTCAGGGTCGGTGTGGGGCTACACCTTC. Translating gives CASSLSGSVWGYTF.

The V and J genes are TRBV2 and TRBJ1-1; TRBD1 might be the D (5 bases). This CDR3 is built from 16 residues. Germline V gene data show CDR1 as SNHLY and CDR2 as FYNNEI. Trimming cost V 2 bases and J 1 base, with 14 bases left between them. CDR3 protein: CASSEYELQGNTEAFF. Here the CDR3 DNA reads TGTGCCAGCAGTGAATACGAGTTGCAGGGGAACACTGAAGCTTTCTTT. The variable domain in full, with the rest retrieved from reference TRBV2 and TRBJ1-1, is EPEVTQTPSHQVTQMGQEVILRCVPISNHLYFYWYRQILGQKVEFLVSFYNNEISEKSEIFDDQFSVERPDGSNFTLKIRSTKLEDSAMYFCASSEYELQGNTEAFFGQGTRLTVV.

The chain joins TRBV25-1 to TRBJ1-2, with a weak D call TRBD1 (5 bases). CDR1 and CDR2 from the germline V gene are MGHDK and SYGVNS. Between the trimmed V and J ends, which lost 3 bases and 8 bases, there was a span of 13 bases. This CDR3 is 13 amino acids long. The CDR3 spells CASSDRGLIGYTF. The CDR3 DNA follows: TGTGCCAGCAGTGATCGGGGACTTATCGGCTACACCTTC.

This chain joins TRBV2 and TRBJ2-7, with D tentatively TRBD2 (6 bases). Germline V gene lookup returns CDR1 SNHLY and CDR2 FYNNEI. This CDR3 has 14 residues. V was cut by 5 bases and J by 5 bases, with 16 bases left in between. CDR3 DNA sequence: TGTGCCAGCAGTCTGGGGGGACCCGGCGACGAGCAGTACTTC. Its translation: CASSLGGPGDEQYF.

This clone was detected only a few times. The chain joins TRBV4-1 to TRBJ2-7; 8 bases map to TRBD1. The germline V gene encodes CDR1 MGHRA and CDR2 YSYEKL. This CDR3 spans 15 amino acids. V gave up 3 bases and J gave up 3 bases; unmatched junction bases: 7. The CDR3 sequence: CASSQIRGQGYEQYF. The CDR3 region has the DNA TGCGCCAGCAGCCAGATCCGCGGACAGGGCTACGAGCAGTACTTC.

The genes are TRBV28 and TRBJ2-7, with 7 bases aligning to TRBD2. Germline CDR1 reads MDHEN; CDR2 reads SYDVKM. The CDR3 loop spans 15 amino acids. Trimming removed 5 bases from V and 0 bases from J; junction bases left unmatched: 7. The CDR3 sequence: CASSKRREFSYEQYF. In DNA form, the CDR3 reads TGTGCCAGCAGTAAACGGCGGGAGTTCTCCTACGAGCAGTACTTC.

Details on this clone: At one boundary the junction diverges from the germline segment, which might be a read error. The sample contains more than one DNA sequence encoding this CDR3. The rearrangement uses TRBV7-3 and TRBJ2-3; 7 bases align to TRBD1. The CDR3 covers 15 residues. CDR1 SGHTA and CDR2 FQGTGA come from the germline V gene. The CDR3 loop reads CASSPEGQPRDTQYF. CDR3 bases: TGCGCCAGCAGCCCTGAGGGACAGCCTAGGGATACGCAGTATTTT.

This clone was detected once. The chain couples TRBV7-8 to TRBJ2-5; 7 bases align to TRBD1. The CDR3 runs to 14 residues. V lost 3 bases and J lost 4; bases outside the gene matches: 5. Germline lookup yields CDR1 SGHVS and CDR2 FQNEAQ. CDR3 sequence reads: CASSFGQEIETQYF. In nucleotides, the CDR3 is TGTGCCAGCAGCTTCGGACAGGAAATAGAGACCCAGTACTTC.